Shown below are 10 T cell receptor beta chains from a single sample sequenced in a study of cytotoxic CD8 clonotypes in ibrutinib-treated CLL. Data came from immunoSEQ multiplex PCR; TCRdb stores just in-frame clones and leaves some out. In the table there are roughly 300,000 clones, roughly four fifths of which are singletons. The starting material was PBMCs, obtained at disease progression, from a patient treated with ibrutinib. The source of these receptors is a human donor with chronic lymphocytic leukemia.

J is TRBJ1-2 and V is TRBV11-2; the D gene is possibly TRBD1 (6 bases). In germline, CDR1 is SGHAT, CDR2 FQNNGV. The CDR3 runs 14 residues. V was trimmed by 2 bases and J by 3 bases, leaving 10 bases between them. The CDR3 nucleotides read TGTGCCAGCAGCTTAACAGGGTGGGACTATGGCTACACCTTC. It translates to CASSLTGWDYGYTF.

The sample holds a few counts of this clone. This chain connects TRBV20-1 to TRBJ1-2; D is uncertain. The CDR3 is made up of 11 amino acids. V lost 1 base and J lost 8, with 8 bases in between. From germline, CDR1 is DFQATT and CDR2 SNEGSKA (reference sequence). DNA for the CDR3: TGCAGTGCTAGAGGAGCGAAGGGCTACACCTTC. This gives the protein CSARGAKGYTF.

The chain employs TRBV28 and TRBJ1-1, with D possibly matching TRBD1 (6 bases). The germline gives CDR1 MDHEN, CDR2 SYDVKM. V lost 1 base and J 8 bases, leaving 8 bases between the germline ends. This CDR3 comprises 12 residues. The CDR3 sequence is CASSLLGAEAFF. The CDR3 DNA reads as TGTGCCAGCAGTTTATTGGGGGCGGAAGCTTTCTTT.

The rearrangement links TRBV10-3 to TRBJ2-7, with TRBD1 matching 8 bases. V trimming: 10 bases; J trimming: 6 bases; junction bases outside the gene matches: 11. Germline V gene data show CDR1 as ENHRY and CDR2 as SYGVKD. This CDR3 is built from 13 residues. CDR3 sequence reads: CATADRVLGEQYF. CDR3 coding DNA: TGTGCCACCGCGGACAGGGTACTAGGCGAGCAGTACTTC.

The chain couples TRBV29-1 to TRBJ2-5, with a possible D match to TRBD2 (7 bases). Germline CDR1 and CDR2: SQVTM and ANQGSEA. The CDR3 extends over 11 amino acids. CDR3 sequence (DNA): TGCGGGGGGGGCCCCACGGAGACCCAGTACTTC. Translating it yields CGGGPTETQYF.

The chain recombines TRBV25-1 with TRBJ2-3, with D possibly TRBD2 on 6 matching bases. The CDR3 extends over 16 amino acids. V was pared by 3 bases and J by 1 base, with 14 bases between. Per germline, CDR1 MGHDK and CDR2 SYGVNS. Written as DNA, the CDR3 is TGTGCCAGCAGTGACTTTAAATTAGCGGGCACAGATACGCAGTATTTT. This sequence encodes CASSDFKLAGTDTQYF.

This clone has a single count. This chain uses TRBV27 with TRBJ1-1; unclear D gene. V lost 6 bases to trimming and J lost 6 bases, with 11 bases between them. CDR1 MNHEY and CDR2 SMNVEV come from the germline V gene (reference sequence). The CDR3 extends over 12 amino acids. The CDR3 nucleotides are TGTGCCAGCAGCCTGATACGAGCTGAAGCTTTCTTT. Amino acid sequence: CASSLIRAEAFF.

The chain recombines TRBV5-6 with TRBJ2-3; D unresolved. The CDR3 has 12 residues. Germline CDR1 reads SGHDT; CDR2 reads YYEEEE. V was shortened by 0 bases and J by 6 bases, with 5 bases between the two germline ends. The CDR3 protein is CASSLAADTQYF. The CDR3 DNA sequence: TGTGCCAGCAGCTTGGCCGCTGATACGCAGTATTTT.

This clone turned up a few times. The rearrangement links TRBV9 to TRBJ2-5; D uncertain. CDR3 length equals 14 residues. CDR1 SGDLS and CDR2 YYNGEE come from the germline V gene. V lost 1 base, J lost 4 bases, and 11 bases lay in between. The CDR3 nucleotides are TGTGCCAGCAGCGTACGTTCAGACGGAGAGACCCAGTACTTC. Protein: CASSVRSDGETQYF.

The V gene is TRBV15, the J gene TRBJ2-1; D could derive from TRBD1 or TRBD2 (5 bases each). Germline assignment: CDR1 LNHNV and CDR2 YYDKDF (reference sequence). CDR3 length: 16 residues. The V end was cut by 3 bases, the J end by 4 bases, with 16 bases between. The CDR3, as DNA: TGTGCCACCAGCAGGGGGACCTTAACCTTTTACAATGAGCAGTTCTTC. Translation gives CATSRGTLTFYNEQFF.